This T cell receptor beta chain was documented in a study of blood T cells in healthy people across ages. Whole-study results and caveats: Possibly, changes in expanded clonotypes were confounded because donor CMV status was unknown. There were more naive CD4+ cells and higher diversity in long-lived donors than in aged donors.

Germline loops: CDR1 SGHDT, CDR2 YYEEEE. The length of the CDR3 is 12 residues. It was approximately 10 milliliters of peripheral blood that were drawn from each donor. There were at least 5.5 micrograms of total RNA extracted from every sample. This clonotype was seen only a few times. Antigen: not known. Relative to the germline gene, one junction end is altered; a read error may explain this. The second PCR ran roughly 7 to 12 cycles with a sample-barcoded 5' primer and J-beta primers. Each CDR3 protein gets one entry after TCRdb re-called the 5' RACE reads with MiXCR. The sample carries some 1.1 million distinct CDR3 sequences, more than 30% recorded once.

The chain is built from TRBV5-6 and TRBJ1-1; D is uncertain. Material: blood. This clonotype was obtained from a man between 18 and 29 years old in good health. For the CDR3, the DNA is TGTGCCAGCAGCCGACCGAACAGTGAAGCTTTCTTT. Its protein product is CASSRPNSEAFF.